The clone carrying this T cell receptor beta chain was observed a handful of times. Antigen specificity is unknown. Sequenced material consisted of expressed TCRB transcripts (all of the isolated RNA was reverse transcribed). The protocol was immunoSEQ multiplex PCR, while the TCRdb copy is restricted to in-frame clones and leaves out a portion. The sample shows about 150,000 clones, around 7.8% of them seen only once. There are 12 residues in the CDR3. In germline, CDR1 is PRHDT, CDR2 FYEKMQ (reference sequence). V lost 5 bases and J lost 6; bases outside the gene matches: 2. The sample originates from a study of beta chain features in type 1 diabetes. Populations isolated by sorting all had purity greater than 95%. Broader study findings: Within each of all four CD4+ subsets, Type 1 diabetes patients had TCRB CDR3s that were moderately but significantly shorter. Cells expressing TCR highly could be over-represented by cDNA sequencing.

The source of this sequence is a woman aged 40 to 50 with type 1 diabetes. The sample consisted of central memory CD4+ T cells from blood. The chain employs TRBV13 and TRBJ1-1; 8 nucleotides match TRBD1. CDR3 sequence: CASSPQGAEAFF. In nucleotides, the CDR3 is TGTGCCAGCAGCCCACAGGGGGCTGAAGCTTTCTTT.